This T cell receptor (beta chain) was documented in a study of CXCR3-negative and CXCR3-positive naive CD8 T cells. Researchers prepared the TRB cDNA libraries using 5' RACE with UMI labels. TCRdb derives one entry per CDR3 protein from the 5' RACE reads, leaving out DNA. This specimen shows 7,500 to 8,500 distinct CDR3 sequences; the ten leading clones hold about 2%. CD45RO-CCR7+CD27+CD95- expression identified naive CD8+ T cells. Study-level findings and limits: Naive cells, whether CXCR3-negative or CXCR3-positive, had similar TRBV-TRBJ usage, while memory cells differed. In both naive subsets diversity was comparably high, whereas memory CD8+ cells showed much lower diversity. Naive CXCR3-positive cells had TRB CDR3s more hydrophobic than those of CXCR3-negative naive cells.

The CDR3 extends over 15 amino acids. Germline V gene lookup returns CDR1 SQVTM and CDR2 ANQGSEA. This clonotype ranks as medium-sized (0.01 to 0.1%) in terms of frequency. Its antigen is not identified. The origin of this receptor is a human donor in good health. Some clones in this sample may be carry-over from other donors' samples. This sequence joins TRBV29-1 and TRBJ2-1; the TRBD1 assignment by TCRdb is unverifiable without DNA. Sequencing was performed on naive CXCR3- CD8+ T cells from blood. The sample's subset: CD45RO-CCR7+CD27+CD95- naive CD8+ T cells lacking CXCR3 (TNR3-). CDR3 loop: CSVDLADRFNNEQFF.